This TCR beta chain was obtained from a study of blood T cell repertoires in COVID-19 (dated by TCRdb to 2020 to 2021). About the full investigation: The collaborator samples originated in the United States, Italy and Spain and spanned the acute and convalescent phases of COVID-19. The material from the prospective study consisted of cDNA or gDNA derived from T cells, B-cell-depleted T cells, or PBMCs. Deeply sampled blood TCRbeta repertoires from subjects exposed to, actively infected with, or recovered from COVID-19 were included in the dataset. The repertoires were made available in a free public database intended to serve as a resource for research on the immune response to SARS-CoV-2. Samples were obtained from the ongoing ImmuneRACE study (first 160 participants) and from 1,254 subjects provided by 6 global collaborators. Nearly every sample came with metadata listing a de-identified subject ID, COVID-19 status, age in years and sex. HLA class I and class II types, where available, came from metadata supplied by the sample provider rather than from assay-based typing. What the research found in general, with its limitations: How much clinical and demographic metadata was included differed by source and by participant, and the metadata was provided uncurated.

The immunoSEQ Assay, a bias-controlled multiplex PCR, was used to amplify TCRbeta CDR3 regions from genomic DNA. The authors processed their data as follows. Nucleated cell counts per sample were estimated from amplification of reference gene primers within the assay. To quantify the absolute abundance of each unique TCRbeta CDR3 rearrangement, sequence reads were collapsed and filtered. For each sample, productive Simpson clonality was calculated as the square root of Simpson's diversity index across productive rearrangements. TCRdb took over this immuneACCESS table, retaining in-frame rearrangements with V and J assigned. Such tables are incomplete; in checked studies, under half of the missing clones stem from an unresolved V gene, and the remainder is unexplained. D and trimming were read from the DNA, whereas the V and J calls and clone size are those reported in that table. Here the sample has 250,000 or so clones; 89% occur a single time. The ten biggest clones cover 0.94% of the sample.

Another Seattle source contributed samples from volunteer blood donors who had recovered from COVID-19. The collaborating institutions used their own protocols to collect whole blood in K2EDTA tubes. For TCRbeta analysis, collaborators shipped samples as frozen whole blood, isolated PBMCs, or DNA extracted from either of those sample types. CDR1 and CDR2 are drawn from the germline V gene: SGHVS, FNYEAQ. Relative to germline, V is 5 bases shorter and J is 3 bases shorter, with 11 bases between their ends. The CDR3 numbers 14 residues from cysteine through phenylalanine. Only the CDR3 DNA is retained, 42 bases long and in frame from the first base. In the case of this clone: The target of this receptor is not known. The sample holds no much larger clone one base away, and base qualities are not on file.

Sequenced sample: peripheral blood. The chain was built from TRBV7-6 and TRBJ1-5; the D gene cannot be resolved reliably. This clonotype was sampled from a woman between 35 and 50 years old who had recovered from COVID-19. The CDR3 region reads CASSQGLNNQPQHF. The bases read TGTGCCAGCAGCCAAGGACTTAACAATCAGCCCCAGCATTTT. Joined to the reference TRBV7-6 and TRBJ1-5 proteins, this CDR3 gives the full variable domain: GAGVSQSPRYKVTKRGQDVALRCDPISGHVSLYWYRQALGQGPEFLTYFNYEAQQDKSGLPNDRFSAERPEGSISTLTIQRTEQRDSAMYRCASSQGLNNQPQHFGDGTRLSIL.